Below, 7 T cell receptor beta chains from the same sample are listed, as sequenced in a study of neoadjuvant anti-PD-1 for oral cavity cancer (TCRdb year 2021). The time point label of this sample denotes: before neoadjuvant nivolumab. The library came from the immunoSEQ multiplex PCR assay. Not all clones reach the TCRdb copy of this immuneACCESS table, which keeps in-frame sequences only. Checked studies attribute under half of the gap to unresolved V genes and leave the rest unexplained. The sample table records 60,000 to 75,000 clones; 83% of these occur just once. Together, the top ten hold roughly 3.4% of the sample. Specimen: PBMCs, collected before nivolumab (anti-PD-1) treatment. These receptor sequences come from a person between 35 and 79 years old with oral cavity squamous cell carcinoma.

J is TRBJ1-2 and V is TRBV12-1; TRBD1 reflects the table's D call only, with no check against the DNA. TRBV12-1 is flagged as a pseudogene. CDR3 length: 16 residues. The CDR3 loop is CASSLRAYSNNYGYTF. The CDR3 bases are TGTGCCAGCAGCTTGAGAGCATACAGCAATAACTATGGCTACACCTTC.

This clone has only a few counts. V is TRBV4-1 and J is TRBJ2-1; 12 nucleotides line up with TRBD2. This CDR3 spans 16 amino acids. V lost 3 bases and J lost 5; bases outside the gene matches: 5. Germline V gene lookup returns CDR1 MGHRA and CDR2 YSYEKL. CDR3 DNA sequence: TGCGCCAGCAGCCATATGGGACTAGCGGGTCACAATGAGCAGTTCTTC. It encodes CASSHMGLAGHNEQFF.

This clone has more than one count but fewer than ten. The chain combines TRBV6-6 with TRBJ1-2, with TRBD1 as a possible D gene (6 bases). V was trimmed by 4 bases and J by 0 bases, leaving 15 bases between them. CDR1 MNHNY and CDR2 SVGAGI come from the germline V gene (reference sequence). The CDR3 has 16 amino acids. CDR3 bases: TGTGCCAGCAGTTCTACCGGGACACGCACTAACTATGGCTACACCTTC. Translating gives CASSSTGTRTNYGYTF.

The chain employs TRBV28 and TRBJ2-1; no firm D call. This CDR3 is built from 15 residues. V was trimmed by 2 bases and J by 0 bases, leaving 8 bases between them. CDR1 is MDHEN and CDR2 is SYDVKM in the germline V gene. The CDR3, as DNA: TGTGCCAGCAGTTTAAGTGATAGCTCCTACAATGAGCAGTTCTTC. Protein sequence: CASSLSDSSYNEQFF. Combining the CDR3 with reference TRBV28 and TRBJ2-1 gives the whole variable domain DVKVTQSSRYLVKRTGEKVFLECVQDMDHENMFWYRQDPGLGLRLIYFSYDVKMKEKGDIPEGYSVSREKKERFSLILESASTNQTSMYLCASSLSDSSYNEQFFGPGTRLTVL.

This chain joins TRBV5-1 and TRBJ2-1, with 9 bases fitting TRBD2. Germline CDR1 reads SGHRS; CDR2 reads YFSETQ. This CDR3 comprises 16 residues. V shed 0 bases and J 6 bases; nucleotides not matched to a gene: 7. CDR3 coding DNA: TGCGCCAGCAGCTTGGGTCCAAGGACTAGCGTCAATGAGCAGTTCTTC. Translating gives CASSLGPRTSVNEQFF.

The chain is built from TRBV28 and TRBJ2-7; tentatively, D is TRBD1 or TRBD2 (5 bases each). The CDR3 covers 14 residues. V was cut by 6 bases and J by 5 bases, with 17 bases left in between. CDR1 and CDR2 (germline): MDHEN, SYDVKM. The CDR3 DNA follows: TGTGCCAGCAGCCGGGACGACCTAGGGCACGAGCAGTACTTC. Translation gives CASSRDDLGHEQYF.

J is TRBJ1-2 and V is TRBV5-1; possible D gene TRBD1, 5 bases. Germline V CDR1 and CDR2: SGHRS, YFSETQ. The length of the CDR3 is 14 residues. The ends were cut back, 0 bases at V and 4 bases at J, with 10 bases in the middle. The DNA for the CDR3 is TGCGCCAGCAGCTTGGGTCAGGGCAGCTATGGCTACACCTTC. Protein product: CASSLGQGSYGYTF.